This T cell receptor (beta chain) was observed in a study of shared clonotypes between healthy human individuals. For the study at large: A couple of female and a few male donors aged 18 to 49 were enrolled. Broader study findings: Sharing across a few donors was seen in around 5.1% of naive CD4 clonotypes. Memory subsets generally showed lower estimated richness than naive subsets. What rarefaction showed was incomplete sorted-subset sequencing despite large depth.

Per germline, CDR1 DFQATT and CDR2 SNEGSKA (reference sequence). The CDR3 is made up of 11 amino acids. This clone was seen only once. Its specificity is unknown. The repertoire was sequenced with immunoSEQ multiplex PCR; TCRdb's copy has only in-frame clones and lacks some. The sample lists more than 2,000,000 clones, over 90% occurring once. V is TRBV20-1 and J is TRBJ1-1; D uncertain. What was sequenced was naive CD4+ T cells from PBMCs. As to subset: CD45RA+ positively selected. The clonotype was recovered from a young man in good health. Some clones in this sample may be carry-over from other donors' samples. Here the CDR3 DNA reads TGCAGCCTCTCAGGAAGGACTGAAGCTTTCTTT. Its translation: CSLSGRTEAFF.